A selection of T cell receptor beta chains follows, all from one sample in a study of beta chain features in type 1 diabetes. Using immunoSEQ multiplex PCR, the repertoire was profiled, and TCRdb retains in-frame clones only, with some absent. The repertoire holds 200,000 to 250,000 clones, with roughly 17% as singletons. The sequenced sample was naive CD4+ T cells from blood. The receptor source for this set is a man under 40 with type 1 diabetes. The CDR3 runs from the conserved cysteine through the conserved F or W. D genes are given only for firm matches. Size values are once, few and many counts, or a class for expanded clones, and some rows have none.

V	size	J	D	CDR3	DNA
TRBV7-2	NA	TRBJ1-1	TRBD1	CASSSRGQGNTEAFF	TGTGCCAGCAGCTCGCGGGGACAGGGTAACACTGAAGCTTTCTTT
TRBV5-1	NA	TRBJ2-3	TRBD2	CASSGTSGRSSTDTQYF	TGCGCCAGCAGCGGGACTAGCGGGAGAAGTAGCACAGATACGCAGTATTTT
TRBV30	few	TRBJ2-3	TRBD1	CASNTGGSTDTQYF	TGTGCCTCCAATACAGGGGGGAGCACAGATACGCAGTATTTT
TRBV4-3	few	TRBJ2-6	TRBD2	CASSQEAPLAGVTGANVLTF	TGCGCCAGCAGCCAAGAGGCCCCGCTAGCGGGAGTAACAGGGGCCAACGTCCTGACTTTC
TRBV2	few	TRBJ2-5	TRBD2	CASSDRTSGSGQYF	TGTGCCAGCAGCGACCGGACTAGCGGGAGTGGCCAGTACTTC
TRBV29-1	few	TRBJ2-3	NA	CSQGSSTDTQYF	TGCAGTCAGGGGAGTAGCACAGATACGCAGTATTTT
TRBV29-1	NA	TRBJ1-1	NA	CSVETRMATEAFF	TGCAGCGTTGAGACCAGGATGGCGACTGAAGCTTTCTTT
TRBV2	few	TRBJ2-7	TRBD1	CASTHNDRVGEQYF	TGTGCCAGCACCCACAACGACAGGGTGGGCGAGCAGTACTTC
TRBV29-1	few	TRBJ2-1	TRBD2	CSGSGRAHNEQFF	TGCAGCGGGAGCGGGAGGGCCCATAATGAGCAGTTCTTC
TRBV5-1	few	TRBJ2-1	NA	CASSQPGTTGGQFF	TGCGCCAGCAGCCAACCCGGGACGACGGGTGGGCAGTTCTTC